Included here is one TCR beta chain sequence, with context. The record originates from a study of shared clonotypes between healthy human individuals. In germline, CDR1 is SGHNT, CDR2 YENEEA. Trimming removed 1 base at V and 2 bases at J, with 14 bases between. CDR3 size: 17 residues. It was CD45RO-negative cells, positively selected for CCR7, that made up naive CD8 cells, with terminally differentiated effector memory CD45RA+ cells excluded. Method: immunoSEQ multiplex PCR; TCRdb's copy keeps in-frame clones and lacks some. The table records about 580,000 clones, 95% to 98% of them present only once.

This sequence joins TRBV11-3 and TRBJ2-2; D is tentatively TRBD1 or TRBD2 (5 bases each). The TCR comes from a young man in good health. Material for sequencing was naive CD8+ T cells sorted from blood. CDR3 coding DNA: TGTGCCAGCAGCTTAGGGGACGGGTCCACAAACACCGGGGAGCTGTTTTTT. Residues: CASSLGDGSTNTGELFF.